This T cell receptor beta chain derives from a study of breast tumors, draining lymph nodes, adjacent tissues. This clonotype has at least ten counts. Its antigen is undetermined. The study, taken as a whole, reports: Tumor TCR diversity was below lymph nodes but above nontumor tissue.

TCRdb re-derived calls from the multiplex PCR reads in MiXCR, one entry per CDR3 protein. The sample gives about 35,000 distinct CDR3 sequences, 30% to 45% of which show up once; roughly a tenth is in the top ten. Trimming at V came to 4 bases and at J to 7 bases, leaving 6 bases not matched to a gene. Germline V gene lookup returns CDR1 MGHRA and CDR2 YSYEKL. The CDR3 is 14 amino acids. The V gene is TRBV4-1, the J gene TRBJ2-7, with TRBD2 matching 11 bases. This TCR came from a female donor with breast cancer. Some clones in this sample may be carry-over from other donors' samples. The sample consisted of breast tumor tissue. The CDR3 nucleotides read TGCGCCAGCAGCCCTCGACTAGCGGGATATGAGCAGTACTTC. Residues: CASSPRLAGYEQYF.